The clone carrying this TCR beta chain was counted ten times or more. What it binds is not known. This entry is derived from a study of naive and memory T cell subsets. Findings of the study overall: The power law exponent of TCR abundance differed between naive and memory cells.

In germline, CDR1 is LGHNA, CDR2 YSLEER. V lost 4 bases and J 1 base, leaving 16 bases between the germline ends. The CDR3 loop spans 16 amino acids. Two oligonucleotides, mixed equimolar, formed the beta constant-region primer covering TRBC1 and TRBC2. The ligated cDNA underwent four PCR rounds using SP2 and nested alpha and beta constant-region primers. One entry per CDR3 protein results from TCRdb running MiXCR on the UMI-ligation and nested PCR reads. Of approximately 89,000 distinct CDR3 sequences in the sample, more than 6.5% were seen once. This sequence originates from a human donor in good health. Specimen: central memory CD4+ T cells from blood. The rearrangement joins TRBV4-3 to TRBJ1-1; perhaps TRBD1 as D (6 bases). The CDR3 region has the DNA TGCGCCAGCAGCCGCAACCCGCGGGGGGCGAACACTGAAGCTTTCTTT. Protein: CASSRNPRGANTEAFF.